A single TCR beta chain is shown here with its context. This sample is part of a study of control samples from healthy donors and cancer patients. V was pared by 5 bases and J by 1 base, with 11 bases between. The CDR3 is 15 residues long. The germline V gene encodes CDR1 MNHEY and CDR2 SMNVEV (reference sequence). This table comes from immunoSEQ multiplex PCR, and its TCRdb copy is limited to in-frame clones, with some not included. Counted here are roughly 80,000 clones, nearly 90% occurring once; the ten biggest clones make up more than 5.5%. The source of this sequence is a woman aged 45-65 years in good health. Sequenced material: blood. This rearrangement joins TRBV27 to TRBJ2-2; D is unclear. CDR3 protein: CASSRGRMNTGELFF. The CDR3 nucleotides are TGTGCCAGCAGTCGTGGGCGGATGAACACCGGGGAGCTGTTTTTT.